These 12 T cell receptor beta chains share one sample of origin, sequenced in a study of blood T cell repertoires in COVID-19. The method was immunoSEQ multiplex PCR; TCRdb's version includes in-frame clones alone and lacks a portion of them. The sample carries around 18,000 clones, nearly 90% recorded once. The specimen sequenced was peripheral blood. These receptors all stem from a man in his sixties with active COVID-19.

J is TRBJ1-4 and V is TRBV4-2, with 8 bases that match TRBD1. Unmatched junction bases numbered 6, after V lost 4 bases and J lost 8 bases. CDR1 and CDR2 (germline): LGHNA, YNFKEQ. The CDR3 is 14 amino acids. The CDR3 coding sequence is TGTGCCAGCAGCCTACAGGGGGACGGGGAAAAACTGTTTTTT. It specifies CASSLQGDGEKLFF.

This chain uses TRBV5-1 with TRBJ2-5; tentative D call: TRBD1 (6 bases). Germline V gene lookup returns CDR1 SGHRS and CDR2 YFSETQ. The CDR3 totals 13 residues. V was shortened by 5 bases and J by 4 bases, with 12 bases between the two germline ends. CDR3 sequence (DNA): TGCGCCAGCAGTCAGGACAGACCAGAGACCCAGTACTTC. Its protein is CASSQDRPETQYF.

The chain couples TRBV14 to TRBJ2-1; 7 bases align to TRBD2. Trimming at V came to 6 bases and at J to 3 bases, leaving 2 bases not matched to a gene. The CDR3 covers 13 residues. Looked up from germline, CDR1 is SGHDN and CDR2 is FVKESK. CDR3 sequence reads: CASRLASYNEQFF. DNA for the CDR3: TGTGCCAGCAGACTAGCGAGCTACAATGAGCAGTTCTTC.

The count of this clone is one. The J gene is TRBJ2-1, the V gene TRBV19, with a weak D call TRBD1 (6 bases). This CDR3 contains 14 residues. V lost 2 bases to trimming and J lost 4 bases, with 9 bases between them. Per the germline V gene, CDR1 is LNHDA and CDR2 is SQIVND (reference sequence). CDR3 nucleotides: TGTGCCAGTAGTATAACAGGGCCATACAATGAGCAGTTCTTC. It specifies CASSITGPYNEQFF.

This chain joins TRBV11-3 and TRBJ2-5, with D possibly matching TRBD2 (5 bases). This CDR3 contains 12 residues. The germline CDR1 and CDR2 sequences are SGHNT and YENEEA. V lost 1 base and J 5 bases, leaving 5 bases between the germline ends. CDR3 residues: CASSLGEETQYF. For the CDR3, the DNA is TGTGCCAGCAGCTTAGGGGAGGAGACCCAGTACTTC.

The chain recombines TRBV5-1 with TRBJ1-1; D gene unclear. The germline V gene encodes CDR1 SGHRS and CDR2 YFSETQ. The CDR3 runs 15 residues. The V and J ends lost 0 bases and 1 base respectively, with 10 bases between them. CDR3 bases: TGCGCCAGCAGCTTGGTTGCGGGGAGGAACACTGAAGCTTTCTTT. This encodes CASSLVAGRNTEAFF.

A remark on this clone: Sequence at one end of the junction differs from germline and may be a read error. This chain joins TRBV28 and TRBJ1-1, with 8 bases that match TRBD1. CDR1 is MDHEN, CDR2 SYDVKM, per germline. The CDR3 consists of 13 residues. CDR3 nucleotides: TGTGCCAGCAGTCTTGGACAGGGACCCGAACCCCTCTTT. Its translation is CASSLGQGPEPLF.

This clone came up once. This CDR3 reads CASSSRGGTGLTGELFF. The CDR3 DNA reads as TGTGCCAGCAGCTCCAGGGGGGGGACAGGATTGACCGGGGAGCTGTTTTTT. This chain uses TRBV7-8 with TRBJ2-2; D is perhaps TRBD1 (8 bases). Trimming took 4 bases from V and 5 from J, leaving 20 bases between them. The CDR3 covers 17 residues. The germline CDR1 and CDR2 sequences are SGHVS and FQNEAQ.

CDR3 DNA: TGTGCCAGCAGTTACCGGTGGGGCCTAACCTACGAGCAGTACTTC. As protein: CASSYRWGLTYEQYF. This chain uses TRBV27 with TRBJ2-7; a weak D match, TRBD1 (5 bases). This CDR3 contains 15 residues. Trimming stripped 4 bases from V and 2 bases from J, with 15 bases between. Germline-derived CDR1 and CDR2 are MNHEY and SMNVEV (reference sequence).

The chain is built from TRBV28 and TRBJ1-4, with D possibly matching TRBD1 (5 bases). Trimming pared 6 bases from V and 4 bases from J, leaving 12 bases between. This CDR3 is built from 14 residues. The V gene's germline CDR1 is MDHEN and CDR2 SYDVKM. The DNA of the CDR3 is TGTGCCAGCAGGCTACGGGGGGGTAATGAAAAACTGTTTTTT. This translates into CASRLRGGNEKLFF.

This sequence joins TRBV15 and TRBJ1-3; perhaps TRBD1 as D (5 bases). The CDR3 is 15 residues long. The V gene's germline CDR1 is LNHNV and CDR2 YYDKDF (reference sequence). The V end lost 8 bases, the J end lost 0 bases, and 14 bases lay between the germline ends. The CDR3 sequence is CATSRVTYSGNTIYF. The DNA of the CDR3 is TGTGCCACCTCCAGGGTAACATACTCTGGAAACACCATATATTTT.

This CDR3 is CASQISGDRADPQFF. As DNA, the CDR3 is TGTGCCAGCCAAATTTCCGGAGACAGGGCAGATCCACAGTTCTTC. The chain recombines TRBV11-2 with TRBJ2-1; 7 bases are a match to TRBD1. Germline V gene lookup returns CDR1 SGHAT and CDR2 FQNNGV. The V and J ends lost 8 bases and 13 bases, in that order; junction bases with no gene match: 20. The CDR3 is made up of 15 amino acids.